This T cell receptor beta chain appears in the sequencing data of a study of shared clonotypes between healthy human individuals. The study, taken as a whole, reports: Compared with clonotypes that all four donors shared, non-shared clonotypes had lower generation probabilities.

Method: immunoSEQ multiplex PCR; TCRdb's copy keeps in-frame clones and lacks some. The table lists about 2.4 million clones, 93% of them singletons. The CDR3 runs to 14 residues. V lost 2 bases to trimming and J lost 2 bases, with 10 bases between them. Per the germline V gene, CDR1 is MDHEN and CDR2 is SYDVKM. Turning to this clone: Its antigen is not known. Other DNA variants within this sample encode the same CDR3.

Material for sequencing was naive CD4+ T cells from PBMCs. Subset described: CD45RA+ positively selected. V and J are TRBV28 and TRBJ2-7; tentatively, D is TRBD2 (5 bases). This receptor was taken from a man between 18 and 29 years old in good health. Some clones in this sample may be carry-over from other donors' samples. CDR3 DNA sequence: TGTGCCAGCAGTTTACGGGGTCCCCCCTACGAGCAGTACTTC. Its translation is CASSLRGPPYEQYF.